The rows below give T cell receptor beta chains drawn from one sample of a study of cytomegalovirus exposure and HLA in healthy donors. Assay: immunoSEQ multiplex PCR; the TCRdb copy retains only in-frame clones and omits some. The data contain under 150,000 clones, about 80% of them singletons. Sequencing was done on a sample of PBMCs. The receptors stem from a woman between 40 and 55 years old in good health and CMV-seropositive. CDR3s include the opening cysteine and the closing phenylalanine or tryptophan. The D gene is left open where the match is weak. Not all rows give a size; the values are once, few, many and, for expanded clones, a class.

J gene: TRBJ1-3; clone size: once; D gene: .; V gene: TRBV18; CDR3 DNA: TGTGCCAGCTCACCAGCCAGGGACAAAGGAAACACCATATATTTT; CDR3 protein: CASSPARDKGNTIYF
J gene: TRBJ1-5; clone size: .; D gene: .; V gene: TRBV15; CDR3 DNA: TGTGCCACCAGAGACCACTGGGCCGGGACACCCAATCAGCCCCAGCATTTT; CDR3 protein: CATRDHWAGTPNQPQHF
J gene: TRBJ1-4; clone size: .; D gene: .; V gene: TRBV9; CDR3 DNA: TGTGCCAGCAGCCCCCTTCGAGAAACTAATGAAAAACTGTTTTTT; CDR3 protein: CASSPLRETNEKLFF
J gene: TRBJ2-7; clone size: .; D gene: .; V gene: TRBV18; CDR3 DNA: TGTGCCAGCTCACCAACGTGGGACACCAGCTCCTACGAGCAGTACTTC; CDR3 protein: CASSPTWDTSSYEQYF
J gene: TRBJ2-7; clone size: .; D gene: .; V gene: TRBV4-1; CDR3 DNA: TGCGCCAGCAGCCCGGGACAATCCTACGAGCAGTACTTC; CDR3 protein: CASSPGQSYEQYF
J gene: TRBJ2-2; clone size: .; D gene: TRBD2; V gene: TRBV15; CDR3 DNA: TGTGCCACCAGCAGGGGACTAGCTGAAGGGAACACCGGGGAGCTGTTTTTT; CDR3 protein: CATSRGLAEGNTGELFF
J gene: TRBJ2-1; clone size: .; D gene: .; V gene: TRBV11-3; CDR3 DNA: TGTGCCAGCAGTCATGGACAGTACAATGAGCAGTTCTTC; CDR3 protein: CASSHGQYNEQFF
J gene: TRBJ1-3; clone size: .; D gene: .; V gene: TRBV6-1; CDR3 DNA: TGTGCCAGCAGTGCGACAGCCTGGTCAAACACCATATATTTT; CDR3 protein: CASSATAWSNTIYF
J gene: TRBJ1-1; clone size: few; D gene: .; V gene: TRBV7-6; CDR3 DNA: TGTGCCAGCAGCCTCCAGGGTTTTAGTGAAGCTTTCTTT; CDR3 protein: CASSLQGFSEAFF
J gene: TRBJ1-1; clone size: .; D gene: TRBD1; V gene: TRBV15; CDR3 DNA: TGTGCCACCAGCAGGGGCCCGGGACAGGGACGAGGGGCTTTCTTT; CDR3 protein: CATSRGPGQGRGAFF
J gene: TRBJ2-7; clone size: .; D gene: .; V gene: TRBV5-1; CDR3 DNA: TGCGCCAGCAGCTTGGTCGGAGGCGGGACCCGCCACGAGCAGTACTTC; CDR3 protein: CASSLVGGGTRHEQYF
J gene: TRBJ2-2; clone size: .; D gene: TRBD2; V gene: TRBV13; CDR3 DNA: TGTGCCAGCAGCTTAGGGGGACTAGCGGGCCCGAACACCGGGGAGCTGTTTTTT; CDR3 protein: CASSLGGLAGPNTGELFF
J gene: TRBJ1-3; clone size: once; D gene: TRBD1; V gene: TRBV9; CDR3 DNA: TGTGCCAGCAGCGTAGACGGGACAGAAGGAAACACCATATATTTT; CDR3 protein: CASSVDGTEGNTIYF
J gene: TRBJ1-1; clone size: .; D gene: .; V gene: TRBV19; CDR3 DNA: TGTGCCAGTAGTATCGAGCCGCGACAGAAAGAAGCTTTCTTT; CDR3 protein: CASSIEPRQKEAFF
J gene: TRBJ2-1; clone size: .; D gene: TRBD2; V gene: TRBV5-1; CDR3 DNA: TGCGCCAGCAGCTTGGATCATAGCGGGGTAAAGGGCGAAAAGTTCTTC; CDR3 protein: CASSLDHSGVKGEKFF
J gene: TRBJ2-2; clone size: .; D gene: TRBD2; V gene: TRBV7-9; CDR3 DNA: TGTGCCAGCAAAGTAGCGGGAAACACCGGGGAGCTGTTTTTT; CDR3 protein: CASKVAGNTGELFF
J gene: TRBJ1-2; clone size: .; D gene: .; V gene: TRBV28; CDR3 DNA: TGTGCCAGCAGTTTAGCAACAAATTATGGCTACACCTTC; CDR3 protein: CASSLATNYGYTF
J gene: TRBJ2-2; clone size: .; D gene: .; V gene: TRBV27; CDR3 DNA: TGTGCCAGCAGGTGGCCAGGTTCGAATATCTGGGAGCTGTTTTTT; CDR3 protein: CASRWPGSNIWELFF
J gene: TRBJ1-1; clone size: .; D gene: .; V gene: TRBV13; CDR3 DNA: TGTGCCAGCAGCCCCGGACGGGCGGGGGGAGCTTTCTTT; CDR3 protein: CASSPGRAGGAFF
J gene: TRBJ1-1; clone size: few; D gene: TRBD1; V gene: TRBV9; CDR3 DNA: TGTGCCAGCAGCGTATCGGTGGTGACAGGGGACACTGAAGCTTTCTTT; CDR3 protein: CASSVSVVTGDTEAFF
J gene: TRBJ2-3; clone size: .; D gene: .; V gene: TRBV18; CDR3 DNA: TGTGCCAGCTCGCGAGGCCCGCAGGGGAGCACAGATACGCAGTATTTT; CDR3 protein: CASSRGPQGSTDTQYF
J gene: TRBJ1-5; clone size: few; D gene: TRBD1; V gene: TRBV7-9; CDR3 DNA: TGTGCCAGCAGCTCGACAGGGCCGGGCAATCAGCCCCAGCATTTT; CDR3 protein: CASSSTGPGNQPQHF
J gene: TRBJ1-5; clone size: once; D gene: TRBD1; V gene: TRBV28; CDR3 DNA: TGTGCCAGCAGGGGGGACAGCAGCAATCAGCCCCAGCATTTT; CDR3 protein: CASRGDSSNQPQHF
J gene: TRBJ2-7; clone size: .; D gene: .; V gene: TRBV28; CDR3 DNA: TGTGCCAGCAGTCCGGAGGGGTTCGCCTACGAGCAGTACTTC; CDR3 protein: CASSPEGFAYEQYF
J gene: TRBJ2-1; clone size: .; D gene: TRBD1; V gene: TRBV7-6; CDR3 DNA: TGTGCCAGCAGCTTAAAGCGCAGGGGGTCGACCTACAATGAGCAGTTCTTC; CDR3 protein: CASSLKRRGSTYNEQFF
J gene: TRBJ2-5; clone size: few; D gene: .; V gene: TRBV2; CDR3 DNA: TGTGCCAGCAGTCAGGAAGAGACCCAGTACTTC; CDR3 protein: CASSQEETQYF
J gene: TRBJ2-5; clone size: .; D gene: TRBD2; V gene: TRBV5-1; CDR3 DNA: TGCGCCAGCAGCGATGCCAGCGGGAGGGTCGAGACCCAGTACTTC; CDR3 protein: CASSDASGRVETQYF
J gene: TRBJ2-5; clone size: .; D gene: .; V gene: TRBV12-2; CDR3 DNA: TGTGCAAGTCGACAAATGGGACAGGGCCACAGGGAGACCCAGTACTTC; CDR3 protein: CASRQMGQGHRETQYF
J gene: TRBJ2-1; clone size: .; D gene: TRBD2; V gene: TRBV15; CDR3 DNA: TGTGCCACCAGCATTAGAGCGGGAAGCCATGAGCAGTTCTTC; CDR3 protein: CATSIRAGSHEQFF
J gene: TRBJ2-1; clone size: .; D gene: TRBD1; V gene: TRBV5-4; CDR3 DNA: TGTGCCAGCAGCCCCCAAAGACAGGGGGGTAGGGATGAGCAGTTCTTC; CDR3 protein: CASSPQRQGGRDEQFF
J gene: TRBJ1-1; clone size: .; D gene: .; V gene: TRBV2; CDR3 DNA: TGTGCCAGTGGGGGGAGGGTAGTAAACACTGAAGCTTTCTTT; CDR3 protein: CASGGRVVNTEAFF
J gene: TRBJ1-5; clone size: .; D gene: TRBD1; V gene: TRBV29-1; CDR3 DNA: TGCAGCGTAGCGGGACAGGGAGGACAGCCCCAGCATTTT; CDR3 protein: CSVAGQGGQPQHF
J gene: TRBJ1-6; clone size: .; D gene: TRBD1; V gene: TRBV30; CDR3 DNA: TGTGCCTGGAGCGCTGGGACAGTGAGGTCACCCCTCCACTTT; CDR3 protein: CAWSAGTVRSPLHF
J gene: TRBJ1-3; clone size: few; D gene: TRBD1; V gene: TRBV19; CDR3 DNA: TGTGCCAGTAGGGACAGGGGGCTTATCTCTGGAAACACCATATATTTT; CDR3 protein: CASRDRGLISGNTIYF
J gene: TRBJ1-2; clone size: .; D gene: .; V gene: TRBV27; CDR3 DNA: TGTGCCAGCAGTGCCCAGGGTTACAACTATGGCTACACCTTC; CDR3 protein: CASSAQGYNYGYTF
J gene: TRBJ2-5; clone size: once; D gene: TRBD2; V gene: TRBV16; CDR3 DNA: TGTGCCAGCAGCCAATCCGGTAGCGGGAGAGAGACCCAGTACTTC; CDR3 protein: CASSQSGSGRETQYF
J gene: TRBJ2-1; clone size: .; D gene: TRBD2; V gene: TRBV4-2; CDR3 DNA: TGTGCCAGCAGCCAACCTAGCGGGAGGGCCAATGAGCAGTTCTTC; CDR3 protein: CASSQPSGRANEQFF
J gene: TRBJ1-2; clone size: .; D gene: .; V gene: TRBV10-3; CDR3 DNA: TGTGCCACCTCGGAGGGTTCCTATGGCTACACCTTC; CDR3 protein: CATSEGSYGYTF
J gene: TRBJ2-2; clone size: .; D gene: TRBD2; V gene: TRBV4-1; CDR3 DNA: TGCGCCAGCAGCCAAGGGCCAGCGGGAGGGCACACCGGGGAGCTGTTTTTT; CDR3 protein: CASSQGPAGGHTGELFF
J gene: TRBJ2-1; clone size: .; D gene: .; V gene: TRBV27; CDR3 DNA: TGTGCCAGCAGTTTATCGGCCACAGAGCAGTTCTTC; CDR3 protein: CASSLSATEQFF
J gene: TRBJ1-1; clone size: .; D gene: TRBD1; V gene: TRBV25-1; CDR3 DNA: TGTGCCAGCAGTGCGGGACAGGGGAACACTGAAGCTTTCTTT; CDR3 protein: CASSAGQGNTEAFF
J gene: TRBJ2-6; clone size: .; D gene: .; V gene: TRBV7-3; CDR3 DNA: TGTGCCAGCAGCTTAGAGGGAGCCGGGGCCAACGTCCTGACTTTC; CDR3 protein: CASSLEGAGANVLTF
J gene: TRBJ2-3; clone size: .; D gene: TRBD2; V gene: TRBV4-1; CDR3 DNA: TGCGCCAGCAGCCAAGAGACTAGCGGGGACACAGATACGCAGTATTTT; CDR3 protein: CASSQETSGDTDTQYF
J gene: TRBJ2-3; clone size: .; D gene: TRBD2; V gene: TRBV5-1; CDR3 DNA: TGCGCCAGCAGCTTGGGAGCTAGCGGGAGTGCAGATACGCAGTATTTT; CDR3 protein: CASSLGASGSADTQYF
J gene: TRBJ2-7; clone size: .; D gene: TRBD2; V gene: TRBV4-1; CDR3 DNA: TGCGCCAGCAGCCCTGGGCAGACTAGCGGGAGGGGTGAGCAGTACTTC; CDR3 protein: CASSPGQTSGRGEQYF
J gene: TRBJ2-7; clone size: .; D gene: .; V gene: TRBV5-6; CDR3 DNA: TGTGCCAGCAGATTCTTACGGGACTCCTACGAGCAGTACTTC; CDR3 protein: CASRFLRDSYEQYF
J gene: TRBJ2-5; clone size: .; D gene: .; V gene: TRBV6-1; CDR3 DNA: TGTGCCAGCAGTGAAGCTGACTATGGTTTGGAGACCCAGTACTTC; CDR3 protein: CASSEADYGLETQYF
J gene: TRBJ2-6; clone size: .; D gene: .; V gene: TRBV7-2; CDR3 DNA: TGTGCCAGCAGCTTCGCGGTCTCTGGGGCCAACGTCCTGACTTTC; CDR3 protein: CASSFAVSGANVLTF
J gene: TRBJ2-1; clone size: .; D gene: .; V gene: TRBV6-1; CDR3 DNA: TGTGCCAGCAGTGAAGCGGGAGCAAAATACAATGAGCAGTTCTTC; CDR3 protein: CASSEAGAKYNEQFF
J gene: TRBJ2-3; clone size: .; D gene: .; V gene: TRBV7-8; CDR3 DNA: TGTGCCAGCAGCTTGGCGGGACAGACGACAGATACGCAGTATTTT; CDR3 protein: CASSLAGQTTDTQYF
J gene: TRBJ2-7; clone size: .; D gene: TRBD1; V gene: TRBV29-1; CDR3 DNA: TGCAGCGTCGGGACAGGGGACGAGCAGTACTTC; CDR3 protein: CSVGTGDEQYF
J gene: TRBJ2-3; clone size: .; D gene: .; V gene: TRBV15; CDR3 DNA: TGTGCCACCAGCAGAGGCGGGACCTCGGGTGATACGCAGTATTTT; CDR3 protein: CATSRGGTSGDTQYF